The entry that follows covers one T cell receptor (beta chain) sequence. These data are taken from a study of shared T cell receptors in the human thymus. Here immunoSEQ multiplex PCR was the method, and the copy in TCRdb shows in-frame clones only, minus some. The sample has hundreds of thousands of clones; 70% to 90% are singletons. V lost 0 bases, J lost 0 bases, and 8 bases stayed unmatched. In germline, CDR1 is LNHNV, CDR2 YYDKDF (reference sequence). CDR3 length equals 19 residues. A further study also used this sample, focusing on human thymus T cells. That study adds: The thymus was resected at corrective cardiac surgery. Biased V and J segment usage appeared in thymus and peripheral blood.

Sequenced sample: thymocytes. The rearrangement links TRBV15 to TRBJ2-6; 7 bases align to TRBD2. The clonotype originates from a boy under three years old with a congenital heart defect. The CDR3 region has the DNA TGTGCCACCAGCAGAGATTTCCAGCGGGGCAACTCTGGGGCCAACGTCCTGACTTTC. Amino acids: CATSRDFQRGNSGANVLTF. Using reference TRBV15 and TRBJ2-6 for the parts outside the CDR3, the full variable domain is DAMVIQNPRYQVTQFGKPVTLSCSQTLNHNVMYWYQQKSSQAPKLLFHYYDKDFNNEADTPDNFQSRRPNTSFCFLDIRSPGLGDTAMYLCATSRDFQRGNSGANVLTFGAGSRLTVL.